This T cell receptor (beta chain) was recovered during a study of regulatory T cells in long-lasting Graves disease. Researchers made TCR beta libraries by using iRepertoire HTBI primers and running Arm-PCR on CDR3 regions. TCRdb reprocessed the multiplex PCR reads with MiXCR, giving one entry per CDR3 protein. The data contain 580,000 or so distinct CDR3 sequences, around 15% of them singletons. With regard to this clonotype: One junction end disagrees with the germline gene, perhaps due to a read error.

The CDR3 has 16 amino acids. CDR1 is SGHRS and CDR2 is YFSETQ in the germline V gene. Time point indicated: newly diagnosed GD, antithyroid drugs for less than 3 months. Extracted PBMC RNA gave rise to the TCR library. An endocrinology department located in Xi'an, China, was where the patients came from. This same sample was also taken into another study, of T cells in Graves' hyperthyroidism and ophthalmopathy. That work states: The HTBI primer set drove a first-round RT-PCR of the TCR CDR3. Most clonotypes that expanded in the thyroid above 0.001 also showed up in blood.

This TCR was sampled from a young man with Graves disease. The V gene is TRBV5-1, the J gene TRBJ2-1, with 12 bases aligning to TRBD2. The sequencing here drew on peripheral blood mononuclear cells (PBMCs), taken at new diagnosis, from a patient treated with antithyroid drugs. Here the CDR3 reads CASRPETSGSYNEQFF. CDR3 nucleotide sequence: TGTGCCAGCAGGCCCGAGACTAGCGGGAGTTACAATGAGCAGTTCTTC.